This TCR beta chain was identified during a study of T cells expressing NK-cell markers. Turning to the study itself: Sorted T-cell subsets CD3+CD56+NKG2C+, CD3+CD56+NKG2C- and CD3+CD56-NKG2C+ were TCR beta-sequenced. The authors sequenced eight donors, of whom seven were HCMV-seropositive and one was seronegative.

Study results and caveats: Dominance of the CD3+CD56-NKG2C+ fraction by these clonotypes also held in several donors.

Germline CDR1 LGHNA, CDR2 YSLEER. The CDR3 totals 15 residues. Concerning this clonotype itself: Its antigen is not identified.

What made the TCR beta cDNA was 5'RACE template switching with UMIs. Reanalyzing the 5' RACE reads, TCRdb keeps one entry per CDR3 protein, without DNA. The sample holds some 600,000 distinct CDR3 sequences. The chain uses TRBV4-3 and TRBJ2-1; the TCRdb D gene call, TRBD2, has no DNA to confirm it. This TCR derives from a man younger than 35 in good health. Sequenced material: blood T cells: a sorted CD56 or NKG2C T cell subset, CD4+ or CD8+ T cells, or bulk PBMC T cells (not recorded which). The chain's CDR3 is CASSQETGAVNEQFF.